This T cell receptor beta chain originates from a study of technical replicates of blood from several donors. This CDR3 region has 14 residues. The germline gives CDR1 SGDLS, CDR2 YYNGEE. Trimming stripped 3 bases from V and 0 bases from J, with 7 bases between. TCRdb keeps only in-frame clones here, not all; method: immunoSEQ multiplex PCR. The sample has 65,000 to 90,000 clones, roughly 93% seen once. The V and J genes are TRBV9 and TRBJ1-3; D unresolved. Sequenced input: T cells isolated from PBMCs. The sequence derives from a human donor in good health. CDR3 sequence: CASSAAGSGNTIYF. The CDR3, as DNA: TGTGCCAGCAGCGCGGCAGGCTCTGGAAACACCATATATTTT.